Reported below is one TCR beta chain. As yet, its antigen is unknown. The data were taken from a study of T cell responses to AZD1222 COVID-19 vaccine. TCRdb keeps only in-frame clones here, not all; method: immunoSEQ multiplex PCR. This specimen shows about 140,000 clones; the ten leading clones hold about 2.2%. Whole-study results and caveats: Seropositivity was recorded at baseline in only 6 or 7 AZD1222 recipients.

The sequenced sample consisted of peripheral blood. The sequence was obtained from an adult in good health.

The CDR3 DNA reads TGTGCCACAAGCCAAAGTGACGGGTTCCAAGAGACCCAGTACTTC. Its translation is CATSQSDGFQETQYF. The chain is built from TRBV24-1 and TRBJ2-5; no firm D call. Trimming left V 10 bases short and J 1 base short, with 18 bases between. Per the germline V gene, CDR1 is KGHDR and CDR2 is SFDVKD. This CDR3 contains 15 residues.